This TCR beta chain was recovered during a study of blood T cell repertoires in COVID-19. Study in general: COVID-19 samples from acute and convalescent phases originated in the United States, Italy and Spain. Sample material is recorded as cDNA or gDNA derived from T cells, B-cell-depleted T cells, or PBMCs.

The table lists this clone with a few counts. Other nucleotide sequences from this sample produce the same CDR3. V lost 6 bases and J lost 4; bases outside the gene matches: 3. Germline-derived CDR1 and CDR2 are SNHLY and FYNNEI. The CDR3 length is 13 residues. Sequencing used immunoSEQ multiplex PCR; TCRdb keeps in-frame clones, though not all of them. Among roughly 100,000 clones, almost 80% were seen once, and the ten largest hold around 9.6%. The chain uses TRBV2 and TRBJ2-7, with TRBD1 matching 10 bases. The specimen was peripheral blood. The clonotype comes from a man aged 55-75 years with active or convalescent COVID-19. The CDR3 region has the DNA TGTGCCAGCAGCTGGGACAGGGGTTACGAGCAGTACTTC. Its translation: CASSWDRGYEQYF.